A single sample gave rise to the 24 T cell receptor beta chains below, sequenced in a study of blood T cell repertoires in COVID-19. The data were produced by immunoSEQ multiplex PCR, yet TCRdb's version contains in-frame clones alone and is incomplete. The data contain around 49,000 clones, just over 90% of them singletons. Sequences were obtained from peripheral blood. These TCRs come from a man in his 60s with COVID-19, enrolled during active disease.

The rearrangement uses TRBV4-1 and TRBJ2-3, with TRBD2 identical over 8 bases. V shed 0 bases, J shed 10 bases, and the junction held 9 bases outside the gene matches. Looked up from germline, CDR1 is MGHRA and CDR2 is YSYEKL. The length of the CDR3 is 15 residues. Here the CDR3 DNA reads TGCGCCAGCAGCCAAGAGGTGAGCGGGAGATTTGCGCAGTATTTT. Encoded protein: CASSQEVSGRFAQYF.

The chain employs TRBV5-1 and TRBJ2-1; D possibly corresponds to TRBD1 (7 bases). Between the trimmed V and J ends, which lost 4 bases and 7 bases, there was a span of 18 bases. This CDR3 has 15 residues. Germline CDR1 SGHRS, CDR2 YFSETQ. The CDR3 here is CASSPGVAGGNEQFF. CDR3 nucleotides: TGCGCCAGCAGCCCAGGGGTAGCAGGGGGGAATGAGCAGTTCTTC. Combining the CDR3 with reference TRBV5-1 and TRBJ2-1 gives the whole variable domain KAGVTQTPRYLIKTRGQQVTLSCSPISGHRSVSWYQQTPGQGLQFLFEYFSETQRNKGNFPGRFSGRQFSNSRSEMNVSTLELGDSALYLCASSPGVAGGNEQFFGPGTRLTVL.

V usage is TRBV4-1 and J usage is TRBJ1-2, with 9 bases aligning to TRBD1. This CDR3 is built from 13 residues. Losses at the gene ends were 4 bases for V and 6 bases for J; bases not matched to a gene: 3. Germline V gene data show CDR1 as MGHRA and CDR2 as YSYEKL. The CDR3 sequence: CASSPRDRDGYTF. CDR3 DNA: TGCGCCAGCAGCCCCCGGGACAGGGATGGCTACACCTTC.

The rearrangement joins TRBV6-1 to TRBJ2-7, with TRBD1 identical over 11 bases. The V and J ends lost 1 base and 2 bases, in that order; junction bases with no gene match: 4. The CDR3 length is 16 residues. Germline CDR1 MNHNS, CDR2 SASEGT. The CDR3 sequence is CASSEVGTGGTYEQYF. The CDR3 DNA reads TGTGCCAGCAGTGAAGTCGGGACAGGGGGAACCTACGAGCAGTACTTC.

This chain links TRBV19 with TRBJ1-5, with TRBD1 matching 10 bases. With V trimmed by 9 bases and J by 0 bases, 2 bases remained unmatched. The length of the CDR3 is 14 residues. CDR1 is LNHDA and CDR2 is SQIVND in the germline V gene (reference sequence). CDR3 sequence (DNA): TGTGCCAGCGGGACAGGGGTTAGCAATCAGCCCCAGCATTTT. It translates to CASGTGVSNQPQHF.

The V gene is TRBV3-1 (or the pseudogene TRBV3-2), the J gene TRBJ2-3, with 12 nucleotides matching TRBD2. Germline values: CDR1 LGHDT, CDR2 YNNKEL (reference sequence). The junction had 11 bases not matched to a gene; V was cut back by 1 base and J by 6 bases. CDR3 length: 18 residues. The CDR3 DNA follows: TGTGCCAGCAGCCAAGGATTATCTAGCGGGGGGGCAGGGGATACGCAGTATTTT. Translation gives CASSQGLSSGGAGDTQYF.

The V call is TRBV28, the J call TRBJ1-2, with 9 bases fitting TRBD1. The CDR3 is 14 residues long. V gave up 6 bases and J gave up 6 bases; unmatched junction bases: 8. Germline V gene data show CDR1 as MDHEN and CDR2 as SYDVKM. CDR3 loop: CASSVSQGANGYTF. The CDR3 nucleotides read TGTGCCAGCAGCGTCTCACAGGGGGCGAATGGCTACACCTTC.

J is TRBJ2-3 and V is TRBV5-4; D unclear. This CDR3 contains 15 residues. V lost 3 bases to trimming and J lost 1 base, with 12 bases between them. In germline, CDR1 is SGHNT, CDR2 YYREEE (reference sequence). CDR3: CASSSSVGGTDTQYF. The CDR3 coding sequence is TGTGCCAGCAGCTCGTCCGTTGGAGGCACAGATACGCAGTATTTT.

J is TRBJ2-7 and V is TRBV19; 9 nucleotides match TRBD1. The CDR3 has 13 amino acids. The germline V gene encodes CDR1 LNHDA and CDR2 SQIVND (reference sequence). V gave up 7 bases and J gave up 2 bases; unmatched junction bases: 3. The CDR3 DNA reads TGTGCCAGTAAGGGGACAGGGACCTACGAGCAGTACTTC. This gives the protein CASKGTGTYEQYF.

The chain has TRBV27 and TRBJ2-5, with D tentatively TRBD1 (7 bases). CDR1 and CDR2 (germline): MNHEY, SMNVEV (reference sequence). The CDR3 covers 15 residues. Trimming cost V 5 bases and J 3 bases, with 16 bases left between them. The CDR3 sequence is CASSPTTGRKETQYF. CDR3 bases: TGTGCCAGCAGTCCAACGACAGGGAGGAAAGAGACCCAGTACTTC.

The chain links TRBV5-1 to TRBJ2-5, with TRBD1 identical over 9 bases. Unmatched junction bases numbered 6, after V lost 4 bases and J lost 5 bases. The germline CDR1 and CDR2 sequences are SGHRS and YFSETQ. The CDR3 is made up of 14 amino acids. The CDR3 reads CASSTGTGQETQYF. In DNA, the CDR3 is TGCGCCAGCAGCACCGGGACAGGGCAGGAGACCCAGTACTTC.

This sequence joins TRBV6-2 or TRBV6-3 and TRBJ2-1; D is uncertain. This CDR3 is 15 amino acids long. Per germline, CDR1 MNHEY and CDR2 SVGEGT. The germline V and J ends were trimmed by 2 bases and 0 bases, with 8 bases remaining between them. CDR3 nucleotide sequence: TGTGCCAGCAGTTACACTTCTAGCTCCTACAATGAGCAGTTCTTC. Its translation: CASSYTSSSYNEQFF.

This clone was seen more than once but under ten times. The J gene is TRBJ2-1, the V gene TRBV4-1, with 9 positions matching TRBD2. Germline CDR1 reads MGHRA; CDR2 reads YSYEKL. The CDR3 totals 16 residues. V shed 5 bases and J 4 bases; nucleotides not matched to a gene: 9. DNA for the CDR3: TGCGCCAGCAGCTCCCTCTCAGCGGGGGGTTACAATGAGCAGTTCTTC. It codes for CASSSLSAGGYNEQFF.

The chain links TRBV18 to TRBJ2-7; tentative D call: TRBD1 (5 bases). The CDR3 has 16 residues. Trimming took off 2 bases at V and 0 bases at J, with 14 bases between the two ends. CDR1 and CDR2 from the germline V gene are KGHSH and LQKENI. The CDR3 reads CASSPLGASDSYEQYF. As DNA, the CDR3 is TGTGCCAGCTCACCATTAGGGGCCTCAGACTCCTACGAGCAGTACTTC.

CDR3 in DNA: TGTGCCAGCAGCTTATTGGCGGCTGGCTACGAGCAGTACTTC. Its protein product is CASSLLAAGYEQYF. The chain uses TRBV7-2 and TRBJ2-7; D unresolved. Germline-derived CDR1 and CDR2 are SGHTA and FQGNSA. The CDR3 is made up of 14 amino acids. V lost 2 bases and J lost 3, with 11 bases in between. Full variable domain (rest looked up from reference TRBV7-2 and TRBJ2-7): GAGVSQSPSNKVTEKGKDVELRCDPISGHTALYWYRQSLGQGLEFLIYFQGNSAPDKSGLPSDRFSAERTGGSVSTLTIQRTQQEDSAVYLCASSLLAAGYEQYFGPGTRLTVT.

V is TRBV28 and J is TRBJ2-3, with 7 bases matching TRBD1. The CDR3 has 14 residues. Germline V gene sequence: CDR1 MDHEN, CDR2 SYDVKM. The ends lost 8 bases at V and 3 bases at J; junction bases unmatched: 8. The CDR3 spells CASGQGGVTDTQYF. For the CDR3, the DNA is TGTGCCAGCGGGCAAGGGGGCGTAACAGATACGCAGTATTTT.

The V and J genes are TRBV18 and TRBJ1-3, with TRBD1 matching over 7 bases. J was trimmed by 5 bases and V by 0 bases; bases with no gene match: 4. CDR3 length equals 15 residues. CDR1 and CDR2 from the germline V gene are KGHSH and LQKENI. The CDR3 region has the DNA TGTGCCAGCTCACCACCCGAGGGGGCTCGAAACACCATATATTTT. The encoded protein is CASSPPEGARNTIYF.

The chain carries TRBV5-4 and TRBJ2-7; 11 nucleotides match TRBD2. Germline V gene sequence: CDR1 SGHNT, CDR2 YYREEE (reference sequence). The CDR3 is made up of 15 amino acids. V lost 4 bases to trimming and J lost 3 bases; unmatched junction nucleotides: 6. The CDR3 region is CASSRTSGSFYEQYF. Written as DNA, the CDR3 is TGTGCCAGCAGCCGAACTAGCGGGAGTTTCTACGAGCAGTACTTC.

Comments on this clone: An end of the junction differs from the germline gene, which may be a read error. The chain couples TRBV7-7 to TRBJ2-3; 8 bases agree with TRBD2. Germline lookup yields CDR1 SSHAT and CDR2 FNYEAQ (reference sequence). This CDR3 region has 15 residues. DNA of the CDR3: TGTGCTAGCAGCCCCCGGGGGGGCGGCACAGATACGCAGTATTTT. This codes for CASSPRGGGTDTQYF.

The CDR3 here is CASSRDRDYGYTF. The CDR3 region has the DNA TGTGCCAGTAGTAGGGACAGGGACTATGGCTACACCTTC. The V and J genes are TRBV19 and TRBJ1-2, with 9 bases lining up with TRBD1. The CDR3 extends over 13 amino acids. V lost 4 bases, J lost 3 bases, and 0 bases stayed unmatched. The germline CDR1 and CDR2 sequences are LNHDA and SQIVND (reference sequence).

CDR3 nucleotide sequence: TGTGCCTGGACCCGGAGGGGGGGGCTGTCCTACAATGAGCAGTTCTTC. Translating it yields CAWTRRGGLSYNEQFF. The rearrangement links TRBV30 to TRBJ2-1; D may be TRBD2 (7 bases). The CDR3 totals 16 residues. V lost 4 bases, J lost 1 base, and 17 bases lay in between. Germline loops: CDR1 GTSNPN, CDR2 SVGIG (reference sequence).

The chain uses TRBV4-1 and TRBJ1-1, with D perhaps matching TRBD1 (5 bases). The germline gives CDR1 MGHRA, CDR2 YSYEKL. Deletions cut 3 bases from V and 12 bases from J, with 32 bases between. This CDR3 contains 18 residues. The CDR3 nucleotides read TGCGCCAGCAGCCAGATGGGCCGGGCACTCGGGACTTCGGGCCCTTCTTTCTTT. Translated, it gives CASSQMGRALGTSGPSFF.

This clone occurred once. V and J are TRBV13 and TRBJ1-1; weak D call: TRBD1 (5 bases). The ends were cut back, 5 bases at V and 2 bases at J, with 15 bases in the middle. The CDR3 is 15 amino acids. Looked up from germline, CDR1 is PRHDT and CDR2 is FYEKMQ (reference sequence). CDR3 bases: TGTGCCAGCAGCCCCGGTCGACAGAAAAACACTGAAGCTTTCTTT. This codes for CASSPGRQKNTEAFF.

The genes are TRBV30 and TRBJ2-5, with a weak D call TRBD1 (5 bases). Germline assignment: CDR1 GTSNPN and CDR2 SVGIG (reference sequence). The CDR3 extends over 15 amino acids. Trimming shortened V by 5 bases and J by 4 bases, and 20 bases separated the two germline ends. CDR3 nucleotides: TGTGCCTGGGGTTCGGACATACCCCTCCGAGAGACCCAGTACTTC. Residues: CAWGSDIPLRETQYF.